Listed below are T cell receptor beta chains from one sample, sequenced in a study of Ad26.COV2.S vaccination and SARS-CoV-2 variants. Produced via immunoSEQ multiplex PCR; TCRdb's table is partial and in-frame only. Of around 340,000 clones in the sample, 88% were seen once. The sample here was peripheral blood, taken in a trial of Ad26.COV2.S vaccine versus placebo. The receptors derive from a person between 18 and 59 years old who received the Ad26.COV2.S COVID-19 vaccine or a placebo. The CDR3 runs from the conserved cysteine through the conserved F or W. Fields, in order: V gene, J gene, CDR3 protein.

TRBV5-4	TRBJ2-7	CASSWNGITYEQYF
TRBV5-6	TRBJ1-5	CASSLRGVQPQHF
TRBV11-1	TRBJ2-5	CASSPRTYQETQYF
TRBV11-2	TRBJ1-2	CASSPTGTLTVRDGYTF
TRBV19	TRBJ2-5	CASSPRQTQETQYF
TRBV11-2	TRBJ2-3	CASSPQRAADTQYF
TRBV18	TRBJ1-2	CASSPPRGPDRYGYTF
TRBV6-2/TRBV6-3	TRBJ1-1	CASSYLQTGGFMNTEAFF
TRBV12-2	TRBJ1-6	CASRLRKSSYNSPLHF
TRBV9	TRBJ2-1	CASSEGENEQFF
TRBV30	TRBJ2-7	CAWDKASGGINHYEQYF
TRBV30	TRBJ2-3	CAWSQGMDTQYF
TRBV7-2	TRBJ2-1	CASTHDRGQGNEQFF
TRBV30	TRBJ1-5	CAWSVRGVRNQPQHF
TRBV5-1	TRBJ1-3	CASSLGGAQAGNTIYF
TRBV10-3	TRBJ2-2	CAAKGTDNTGELFF
TRBV15	TRBJ1-5	CATSRDGWGSRTRLYSNQPQHF
TRBV7-8	TRBJ1-5	CASSPGLQPQHF
TRBV7-2	TRBJ1-5	CASSFDPPTESNQPQHF
TRBV19	TRBJ2-3	CASSIDERAGPDTQYF
TRBV4-1	TRBJ1-2	CASSQEGGGSDYGYTF
TRBV7-8	TRBJ2-7	CASSTIRGSEQYF